This TCR beta chain stems from a study of control samples from healthy donors and cancer patients. CDR1 and CDR2 from the germline V gene are MNHEY and SMNVEV (reference sequence). This CDR3 has 17 residues. Between the trimmed V and J ends, which lost 2 bases and 2 bases, there was a span of 19 bases. Assay: immunoSEQ multiplex PCR; the TCRdb copy retains only in-frame clones and omits some. The sample shows approximately 110,000 clones, approximately 90% of them seen only once. V gene TRBV27 combines with J gene TRBJ2-7; D assignment may be TRBD1 or TRBD2 (5 bases each). Sequencing was performed on blood. The TCR comes from a woman between 18 and 29 years old in good health. This CDR3 reads CASSLNIGDARPYEQYF. The CDR3 DNA sequence: TGTGCCAGCAGTTTAAATATCGGGGACGCCCGCCCCTACGAGCAGTACTTC.